This T cell receptor beta chain was retrieved from a study of cytomegalovirus exposure and HLA in healthy donors. V was cut by 0 bases and J by 3 bases, with 6 bases left in between. The CDR3 is 14 amino acids. Germline CDR1 SGDLS, CDR2 YYNGEE. With 60 Vbeta and 13 Jbeta primers, the PCR was carried out. Some clones are missing from TCRdb's copy, which holds only in-frame ones; the method was immunoSEQ multiplex PCR. In the table there are some 150,000 clones, nearly 10% of which are singletons. J is TRBJ1-4 and V is TRBV9; D gene unclear. The origin of this receptor is a man between 50 and 59 years old in good health and CMV-seronegative. Sequenced sample: PBMCs. CDR3 nucleotides: TGTGCCAGCAGCGTAGGCGGGTCTAATGAAAAACTGTTTTTT. It specifies CASSVGGSNEKLFF.